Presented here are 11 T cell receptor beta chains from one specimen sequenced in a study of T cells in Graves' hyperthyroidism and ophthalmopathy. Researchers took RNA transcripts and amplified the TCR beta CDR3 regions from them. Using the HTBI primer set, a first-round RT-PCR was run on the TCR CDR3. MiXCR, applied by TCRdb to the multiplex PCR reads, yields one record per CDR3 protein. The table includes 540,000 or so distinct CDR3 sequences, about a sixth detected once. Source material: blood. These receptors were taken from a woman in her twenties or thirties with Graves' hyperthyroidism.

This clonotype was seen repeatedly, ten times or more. The CDR3: CASSFPRGGFRSGEQYF. As DNA, the CDR3 is TGTGCCAGCAGCTTTCCCCGAGGGGGCTTCCGTTCCGGCGAGCAGTACTTC. The chain uses TRBV11-2 and TRBJ2-7, with 7 nucleotides matching TRBD1. Unmatched junction bases numbered 17, after V lost 3 bases and J lost 6 bases. In germline, CDR1 is SGHAT, CDR2 FQNNGV. The CDR3 extends over 17 amino acids.

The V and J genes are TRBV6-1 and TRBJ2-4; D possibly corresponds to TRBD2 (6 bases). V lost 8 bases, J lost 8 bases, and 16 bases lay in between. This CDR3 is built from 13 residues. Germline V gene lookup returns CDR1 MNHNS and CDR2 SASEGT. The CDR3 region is CASEPGGADIQYF. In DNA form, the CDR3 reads TGTGCCAGCGAGCCCGGGGGAGCGGACATTCAGTACTTC.

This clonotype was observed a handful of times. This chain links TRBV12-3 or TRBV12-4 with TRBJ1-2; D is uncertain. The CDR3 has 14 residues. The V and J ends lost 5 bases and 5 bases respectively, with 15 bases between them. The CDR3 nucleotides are TGTGCCAGCAGTCCTACCCGGACTTCATATGGCTACACCTTC. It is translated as CASSPTRTSYGYTF.

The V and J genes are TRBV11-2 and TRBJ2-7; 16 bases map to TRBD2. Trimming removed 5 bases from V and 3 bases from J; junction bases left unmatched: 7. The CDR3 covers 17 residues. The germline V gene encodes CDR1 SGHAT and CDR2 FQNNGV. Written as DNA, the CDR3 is TGTGCCAGCAGCCCGGGACTAGCGGGAGGGTCCCGCTACGAGCAGTACTTC. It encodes CASSPGLAGGSRYEQYF.

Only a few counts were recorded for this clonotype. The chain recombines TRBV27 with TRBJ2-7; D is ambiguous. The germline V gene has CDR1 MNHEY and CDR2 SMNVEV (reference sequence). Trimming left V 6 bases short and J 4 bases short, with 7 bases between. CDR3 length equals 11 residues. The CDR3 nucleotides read TGTGCCAGCAGGTTTGGGTACGAGCAGTACTTC. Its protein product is CASRFGYEQYF.

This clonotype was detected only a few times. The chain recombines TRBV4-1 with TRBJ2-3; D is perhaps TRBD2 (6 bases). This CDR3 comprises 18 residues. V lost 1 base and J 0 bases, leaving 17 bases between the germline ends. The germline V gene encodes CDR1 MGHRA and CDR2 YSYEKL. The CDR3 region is CASSQGAGPGLSTDTQYF. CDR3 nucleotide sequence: TGCGCCAGCAGCCAAGGAGCGGGCCCCGGCCTGAGCACAGATACGCAGTATTTT.

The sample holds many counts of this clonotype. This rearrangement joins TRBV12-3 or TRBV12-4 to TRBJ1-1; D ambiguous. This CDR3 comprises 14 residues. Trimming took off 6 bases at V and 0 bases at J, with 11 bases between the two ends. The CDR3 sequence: CASSPNRMNTEAFF. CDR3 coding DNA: TGTGCCAGCAGCCCCAACCGAATGAACACTGAAGCTTTCTTT.

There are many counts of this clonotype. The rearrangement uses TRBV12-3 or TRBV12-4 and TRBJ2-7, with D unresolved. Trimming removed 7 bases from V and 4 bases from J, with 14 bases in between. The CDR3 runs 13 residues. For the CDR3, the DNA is TGTGCCAGCAATCTAGGTTTGATGTACGAGCAGTACTTC. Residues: CASNLGLMYEQYF.

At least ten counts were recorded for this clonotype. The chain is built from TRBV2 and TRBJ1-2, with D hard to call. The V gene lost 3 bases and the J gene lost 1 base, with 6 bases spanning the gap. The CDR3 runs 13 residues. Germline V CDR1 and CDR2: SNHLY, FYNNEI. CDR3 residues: CASSDSINYGYTF. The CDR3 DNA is TGTGCCAGCAGTGACAGCATTAACTATGGCTACACCTTC.

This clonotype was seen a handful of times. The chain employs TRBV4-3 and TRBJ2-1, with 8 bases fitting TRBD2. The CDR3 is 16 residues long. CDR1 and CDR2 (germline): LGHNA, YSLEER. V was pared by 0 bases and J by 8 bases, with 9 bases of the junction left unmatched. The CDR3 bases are TGCGCCAGCAGCCAAGAAGGGACTAGGAAGGTCGATGAGCAGTTCTTC. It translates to CASSQEGTRKVDEQFF.

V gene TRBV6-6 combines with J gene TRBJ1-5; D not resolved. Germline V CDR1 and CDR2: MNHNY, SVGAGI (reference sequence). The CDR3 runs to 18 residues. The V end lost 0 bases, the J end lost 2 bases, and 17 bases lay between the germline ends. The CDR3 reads CASSYSSAGRGGNQPQHF. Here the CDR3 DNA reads TGTGCCAGCAGTTACTCGAGCGCAGGCCGTGGGGGCAATCAGCCCCAGCATTTT.